This is a list of T cell receptor beta chains from one sample in a study of blood T cell repertoires in COVID-19. TCRdb's table, derived via immunoSEQ multiplex PCR, lists solely in-frame clones and lacks some. The repertoire consists of hundreds of thousands of clones, with around 85% occurring once and the leading ten covering around 4%. The sample consisted of PBMCs or T cells enriched from blood (not recorded which). The receptors here all came from a woman aged 40 to 50 with acute COVID-19. Each CDR3 is given with its conserved first and last residue. Fields, in order: J gene, D gene, V gene, clone size, CDR3 protein, CDR3 DNA. D genes are given only for firm matches. Some rows mark clone size as missing; the rest say once, few, many or name a class of expanded clone.

j_gene: TRBJ2-1
d_gene: TRBD2
v_gene: TRBV5-4
abundance: .
CDR3aa: CASSTPGTSGLHEQFF
CDR3nt: TGTGCCAGCAGCACTCCCGGAACTAGCGGGTTACATGAGCAGTTCTTC

j_gene: TRBJ1-5
d_gene: .
v_gene: TRBV2
abundance: .
CDR3aa: CASSESRDQPQHF
CDR3nt: TGTGCCAGCAGTGAATCGCGGGACCAGCCCCAGCATTTT

j_gene: TRBJ2-4
d_gene: .
v_gene: TRBV18
abundance: .
CDR3aa: CASSPSGQTFQYF
CDR3nt: TGTGCCAGCTCACCATCCGGACAGACCTTTCAGTACTTC

j_gene: TRBJ2-1
d_gene: TRBD2
v_gene: TRBV28
abundance: .
CDR3aa: CASSFQGLAGDHNEQFF
CDR3nt: TGTGCCAGCAGCTTCCAGGGGCTAGCGGGAGATCACAATGAGCAGTTCTTC

j_gene: TRBJ2-1
d_gene: TRBD2
v_gene: TRBV12-3/TRBV12-4
abundance: .
CDR3aa: CASSFRGGEFF
CDR3nt: TGTGCCAGCAGTTTTCGCGGGGGGGAGTTCTTC

j_gene: TRBJ1-5
d_gene: .
v_gene: TRBV28
abundance: .
CDR3aa: CATKTRGMGSNQPQHF
CDR3nt: TGTGCCACCAAGACACGGGGGATGGGTAGCAATCAGCCCCAGCATTTT

j_gene: TRBJ2-7
d_gene: TRBD2
v_gene: TRBV28
abundance: .
CDR3aa: CASSSPTSGQYEQYF
CDR3nt: TGTGCCAGCAGTTCACCGACTAGCGGACAATACGAGCAGTACTTC

j_gene: TRBJ2-7
d_gene: TRBD2
v_gene: TRBV3-1/TRBV3-2
abundance: few
CDR3aa: CASSQDLEAVAGAYEQYF
CDR3nt: TGTGCCAGCAGCCAAGATCTCGAGGCGGTAGCGGGGGCCTACGAGCAGTACTTC

j_gene: TRBJ1-5
d_gene: .
v_gene: TRBV29-1
abundance: .
CDR3aa: CSVLTMLGGPQHF
CDR3nt: TGCAGCGTCTTGACTATGCTCGGAGGGCCCCAGCATTTT

j_gene: TRBJ2-1
d_gene: TRBD2
v_gene: TRBV28
abundance: .
CDR3aa: CASQRSGGNEQFF
CDR3nt: TGTGCCAGTCAACGCAGCGGGGGCAATGAGCAGTTCTTC

j_gene: TRBJ2-2
d_gene: TRBD1
v_gene: TRBV29-1
abundance: .
CDR3aa: CSAHNRGAGELFF
CDR3nt: TGCAGCGCTCACAACAGGGGCGCCGGGGAGCTGTTTTTT

j_gene: TRBJ1-6
d_gene: .
v_gene: TRBV20-1
abundance: .
CDR3aa: CSAGVGDSPLHF
CDR3nt: TGCAGTGCTGGTGTCGGGGATTCACCCCTCCACTTT

j_gene: TRBJ2-7
d_gene: TRBD1
v_gene: TRBV19
abundance: .
CDR3aa: CASSPKYLLQGKRNEQYF
CDR3nt: TGTGCCAGTAGTCCTAAATACCTCCTACAGGGGAAGAGGAACGAGCAGTACTTC

j_gene: TRBJ2-5
d_gene: TRBD2
v_gene: TRBV2
abundance: once
CDR3aa: CASSGEGRGETQYF
CDR3nt: TGTGCCAGCAGTGGCGAGGGGAGGGGAGAGACCCAGTACTTC

j_gene: TRBJ2-1
d_gene: TRBD2
v_gene: TRBV27
abundance: .
CDR3aa: CASSSGLAGYNEQFF
CDR3nt: TGTGCCAGCAGTTCGGGACTAGCGGGCTACAATGAGCAGTTCTTC

j_gene: TRBJ2-4
d_gene: .
v_gene: TRBV19
abundance: .
CDR3aa: CASSISTGPGQYF
CDR3nt: TGTGCCAGTAGTATCTCGACAGGTCCGGGTCAGTACTTC

j_gene: TRBJ2-7
d_gene: .
v_gene: TRBV7-6
abundance: .
CDR3aa: CASSLAPLGVHEQYF
CDR3nt: TGTGCCAGCAGCTTGGCTCCCCTCGGAGTACACGAGCAGTACTTC

j_gene: TRBJ2-2
d_gene: TRBD2
v_gene: TRBV28
abundance: .
CDR3aa: CASTSWGGRALNTGELFF
CDR3nt: TGTGCCAGCACTAGTTGGGGCGGGAGGGCCCTGAACACCGGGGAGCTGTTTTTT

j_gene: TRBJ1-1
d_gene: .
v_gene: TRBV27
abundance: .
CDR3aa: CASSLYGGNLNTEAFF
CDR3nt: TGTGCCAGCAGTTTATATGGGGGGAACCTCAACACTGAAGCTTTCTTT

j_gene: TRBJ2-7
d_gene: .
v_gene: TRBV6-5
abundance: few
CDR3aa: CASRVGHQPSTEQYF
CDR3nt: TGTGCCAGCAGAGTAGGACACCAGCCCTCTACGGAGCAGTACTTC

j_gene: TRBJ2-1
d_gene: TRBD2
v_gene: TRBV7-6
abundance: .
CDR3aa: CASSSPESGRANEQFF
CDR3nt: TGTGCCAGCAGCTCCCCGGAGAGCGGGAGGGCCAATGAGCAGTTCTTC

j_gene: TRBJ2-3
d_gene: .
v_gene: TRBV7-8
abundance: .
CDR3aa: CASSPNQIATDTQYF
CDR3nt: TGTGCCAGCAGCCCTAATCAAATAGCCACAGATACGCAGTATTTT

j_gene: TRBJ1-1
d_gene: .
v_gene: TRBV28
abundance: .
CDR3aa: CASSPSSRNTEAFF
CDR3nt: TGTGCCAGCAGTCCTTCGTCCCGGAACACTGAAGCTTTCTTT

j_gene: TRBJ2-7
d_gene: TRBD2
v_gene: TRBV3-1/TRBV3-2
abundance: .
CDR3aa: CASSQDRSPHRPRGSPYEQYF
CDR3nt: TGTGCCAGCAGCCAAGATAGGTCCCCCCACCGTCCACGCGGGAGTCCATACGAGCAGTACTTC

j_gene: TRBJ1-1
d_gene: .
v_gene: TRBV10-2
abundance: .
CDR3aa: CASTGSSLTEAFF
CDR3nt: TGCGCCAGCACCGGTAGCAGCCTAACTGAAGCTTTCTTT

j_gene: TRBJ1-2
d_gene: .
v_gene: TRBV29-1
abundance: .
CDR3aa: CSVAPLSAGGYTF
CDR3nt: TGCAGCGTTGCTCCTCTAAGTGCGGGCGGCTACACCTTC

j_gene: TRBJ2-5
d_gene: TRBD1
v_gene: TRBV5-1
abundance: .
CDR3aa: CASSKGTDSGQETQYF
CDR3nt: TGCGCCAGCAGCAAGGGGACAGACTCCGGACAAGAGACCCAGTACTTC

j_gene: TRBJ2-1
d_gene: TRBD1
v_gene: TRBV18
abundance: .
CDR3aa: CASSLNRGIYNEQFF
CDR3nt: TGTGCCAGCTCACTAAACAGGGGAATCTACAATGAGCAGTTCTTC

j_gene: TRBJ2-2
d_gene: .
v_gene: TRBV12-3/TRBV12-4
abundance: .
CDR3aa: CASSLPGAGELFF
CDR3nt: TGTGCCAGCAGCCTACCGGGGGCCGGGGAGCTGTTTTTT

j_gene: TRBJ2-2
d_gene: .
v_gene: TRBV12-3/TRBV12-4
abundance: .
CDR3aa: CASGGRSTGELFF
CDR3nt: TGTGCCAGTGGGGGGAGATCCACCGGGGAGCTGTTTTTT

j_gene: TRBJ2-1
d_gene: TRBD2
v_gene: TRBV28
abundance: .
CDR3aa: CASSGAGGVGNEQFF
CDR3nt: TGTGCCAGCAGTGGAGCGGGAGGGGTTGGCAATGAGCAGTTCTTC

j_gene: TRBJ2-6
d_gene: .
v_gene: TRBV21-1
abundance: .
CDR3aa: CASSKEGTSGSGANVLTF
CDR3nt: TGTGCCAGCAGCAAAGAAGGGACTAGCGGCTCTGGGGCCAACGTCCTGACTTTC

j_gene: TRBJ1-6
d_gene: TRBD1
v_gene: TRBV27
abundance: .
CDR3aa: CASSPLDRGRGSPLHF
CDR3nt: TGTGCCAGCAGTCCCCTGGACAGGGGAAGAGGATCCCCCCTCCACTTT

j_gene: TRBJ1-4
d_gene: .
v_gene: TRBV12-3/TRBV12-4
abundance: .
CDR3aa: CASSLEEGEKLFF
CDR3nt: TGTGCCAGCAGTTTAGAGGAGGGAGAAAAACTGTTTTTT

j_gene: TRBJ2-7
d_gene: TRBD1
v_gene: TRBV24-1
abundance: .
CDR3aa: CATSDSGTGAYEQYF
CDR3nt: TGTGCCACCAGTGATTCCGGGACAGGGGCCTACGAGCAGTACTTC

j_gene: TRBJ2-3
d_gene: TRBD2
v_gene: TRBV7-3
abundance: .
CDR3aa: CASRGGLNTDTQYF
CDR3nt: TGTGCCAGCCGCGGGGGACTTAACACAGATACGCAGTATTTT

j_gene: TRBJ2-7
d_gene: TRBD2
v_gene: TRBV3-1/TRBV3-2
abundance: .
CDR3aa: CASSPKRASGLSGVTEQYF
CDR3nt: TGTGCCAGCAGCCCAAAGCGGGCTAGCGGGTTGTCGGGTGTAACCGAGCAGTACTTC

j_gene: TRBJ1-2
d_gene: .
v_gene: TRBV7-2
abundance: .
CDR3aa: CASSLRGGVNYGYTF
CDR3nt: TGTGCCAGCAGTTTACGGGGGGGAGTTAACTATGGCTACACCTTC

j_gene: TRBJ2-6
d_gene: .
v_gene: TRBV7-8
abundance: .
CDR3aa: CASSSGQTTSSGANVLTF
CDR3nt: TGTGCCAGCAGCTCAGGACAAACAACCAGCTCTGGGGCCAACGTCCTGACTTTC

j_gene: TRBJ2-1
d_gene: TRBD2
v_gene: TRBV7-8
abundance: .
CDR3aa: CASRIIITSGRDQLNNEQFF
CDR3nt: TGTGCCAGCAGAATCATAATTACTAGCGGGAGGGACCAACTTAACAATGAGCAGTTCTTC

j_gene: TRBJ2-7
d_gene: .
v_gene: TRBV20-1
abundance: .
CDR3aa: CSASAGQSYEQYF
CDR3nt: TGCAGTGCTAGTGCGGGACAAAGCTACGAGCAGTACTTC

j_gene: TRBJ1-1
d_gene: .
v_gene: TRBV9
abundance: .
CDR3aa: CASSKGWGNTEAFF
CDR3nt: TGTGCCAGCAGCAAGGGGTGGGGGAACACTGAAGCTTTCTTT

j_gene: TRBJ1-2
d_gene: .
v_gene: TRBV2
abundance: .
CDR3aa: CASNRIYRDYGYTF
CDR3nt: TGTGCCAGCAATAGAATCTACAGGGACTATGGCTACACCTTC

j_gene: TRBJ1-1
d_gene: .
v_gene: TRBV7-9
abundance: .
CDR3aa: CASSPFLRGRYTEAFF
CDR3nt: TGTGCCAGCAGCCCGTTTTTGCGGGGGCGATACACTGAAGCTTTCTTT

j_gene: TRBJ2-3
d_gene: TRBD2
v_gene: TRBV3-1/TRBV3-2
abundance: .
CDR3aa: CASSQIGGLAETDTQYF
CDR3nt: TGTGCCAGCAGCCAAATTGGGGGACTAGCGGAAACAGATACGCAGTATTTT

j_gene: TRBJ2-6
d_gene: .
v_gene: TRBV9
abundance: .
CDR3aa: CASSVQTRRPGANVLTF
CDR3nt: TGTGCCAGCAGCGTTCAGACCCGGAGGCCTGGGGCCAACGTCCTGACTTTC

j_gene: TRBJ2-7
d_gene: TRBD2
v_gene: TRBV6-2/TRBV6-3
abundance: .
CDR3aa: CASSNPAGGSYEQYF
CDR3nt: TGTGCCAGCAGTAACCCCGCGGGGGGTAGCTACGAGCAGTACTTC

j_gene: TRBJ2-2
d_gene: TRBD2
v_gene: TRBV7-8
abundance: .
CDR3aa: CASSPSASGRTGELFF
CDR3nt: TGTGCCAGCAGCCCTTCGGCTAGCGGGAGAACCGGGGAGCTGTTTTTT

j_gene: TRBJ2-1
d_gene: .
v_gene: TRBV24-1
abundance: .
CDR3aa: CATGGAGGNEQFF
CDR3nt: TGTGCCACCGGGGGGGCAGGAGGGAATGAGCAGTTCTTC

j_gene: TRBJ2-7
d_gene: TRBD2
v_gene: TRBV5-6
abundance: .
CDR3aa: CASSLLSGRLREQYF
CDR3nt: TGTGCCAGCAGCTTGCTTAGCGGGAGGTTGCGCGAGCAGTACTTC

j_gene: TRBJ2-4
d_gene: TRBD2
v_gene: TRBV11-2
abundance: .
CDR3aa: CASSLEAGTLAKNIQYF
CDR3nt: TGTGCCAGCAGCTTAGAAGCGGGGACTCTAGCCAAAAACATTCAGTACTTC

j_gene: TRBJ1-5
d_gene: .
v_gene: TRBV28
abundance: .
CDR3aa: CASSFDRWTDSNQPQHF
CDR3nt: TGTGCCAGCAGTTTTGATCGCTGGACAGATAGCAATCAGCCCCAGCATTTT

j_gene: TRBJ1-4
d_gene: .
v_gene: TRBV5-6
abundance: .
CDR3aa: CASSSRQAEKLFF
CDR3nt: TGTGCCAGCAGCTCTAGACAGGCGGAAAAACTGTTTTTT

j_gene: TRBJ1-5
d_gene: TRBD1
v_gene: TRBV28
abundance: .
CDR3aa: CASSLNTGERKPQHF
CDR3nt: TGTGCCAGCAGTTTAAATACAGGGGAAAGAAAGCCCCAGCATTTT

j_gene: TRBJ2-5
d_gene: TRBD2
v_gene: TRBV9
abundance: .
CDR3aa: CASSPRASGSAETQYF
CDR3nt: TGTGCCAGCAGCCCCAGGGCTAGCGGGAGTGCGGAGACCCAGTACTTC

j_gene: TRBJ1-5
d_gene: TRBD1
v_gene: TRBV18
abundance: .
CDR3aa: CASSPGGQGVYSNQPQHF
CDR3nt: TGTGCCAGCTCACCAGGGGGACAGGGGGTCTATAGCAATCAGCCCCAGCATTTT

j_gene: TRBJ1-2
d_gene: .
v_gene: TRBV7-9
abundance: few
CDR3aa: CASSRDIYGYTF
CDR3nt: TGTGCCAGCAGCCGGGACATTTATGGCTACACCTTC

j_gene: TRBJ1-5
d_gene: .
v_gene: TRBV10-3
abundance: .
CDR3aa: CAISDSEGRQPQHF
CDR3nt: TGTGCCATCAGTGACTCAGAAGGCAGGCAGCCCCAGCATTTT

j_gene: TRBJ1-1
d_gene: .
v_gene: TRBV19
abundance: .
CDR3aa: CASSIGERGMNTEAFF
CDR3nt: TGTGCCAGTAGTATAGGGGAGCGAGGCATGAACACTGAAGCTTTCTTT

j_gene: TRBJ1-6
d_gene: TRBD1
v_gene: TRBV27
abundance: few
CDR3aa: CASSLQGANSPLHF
CDR3nt: TGTGCCAGCAGCCTACAGGGGGCTAATTCACCCCTCCACTTT